This T cell receptor (beta chain) appears in the sequencing data of a study of T cell repertoires in urothelial bladder cancer (dated by TCRdb to about 2019). For context, the study as a whole: Of the 12 resected lesions, three were clinical stage cT0, three were cTa, three were cT1, and three were cT2 or greater. TCR repertoire clonality in bladder tumors was compared with TCR repertoire clonality in benign bladder inflammation. Eleven to twelve patients with bladder lesions who were undergoing transurethral resection were prospectively identified. A total of approximately eleven resected bladder lesions, made up of urothelial carcinoma (UC+) and benign (UC-) specimens, were studied. The research as a whole found: Urothelial carcinoma specimens had fewer T cells than benign specimens, with medians of roughly 5,600 and 26,000. In carcinoma specimens, one T-cell clone made up as much as 17% of infiltrating lymphocytes, versus over 1.5% in benign specimens. A median tumor infiltrating lymphocyte percentage of roughly 2.2% was observed in carcinoma specimens, compared with around 12% in benign specimens.

The TCR beta chain CDR3 region was sequenced with the immunoSEQ assay. On the study's bioinformatics: T-cell fraction, clonal dominance and maximum TCR clone frequency were calculated for each specimen. TCRdb stores this immuneACCESS table with in-frame sequences only. Part of the clones is absent; in the studies checked, under half of the shortfall reflects unresolved V genes, and no reason is known for the rest. That table is the source of V, J and clone size, and D and trimming were worked out from the DNA. In all, the sample holds over 10,000 clones, and around two thirds of those were seen once. The ten largest account for about 8.1% of the sample. Details on this clone: What this receptor recognizes is not known. No base quality values were provided; no much bigger clone lies one nucleotide off.

Specimens of bladder lesions were obtained during transurethral resection and kept at -80C. DNA was extracted from bladder specimens collected at transurethral resection. CDR1 and CDR2, looked up from the germline V gene, are SGHVS and FQNEAQ. Cut back by 7 bases and 4 bases, the V and J ends lie 23 bases apart. The CDR3 holds 17 amino acids from the cysteine to the phenylalanine. Just the 51-base CDR3 DNA is kept, in frame starting at base 1. Recombination joined TRBV7-8 with TRBJ2-1, with the D gene call left open. The TCR comes from a human donor with urothelial carcinoma. The sample consisted of tumor-infiltrating cells from bladder cancer. The DNA sequence is given as TGTGCCAGCACCCTCGAACTGGGGTGGGTGGGATACAATGAGCAGTTCTTC. It specifies CASTLELGWVGYNEQFF.